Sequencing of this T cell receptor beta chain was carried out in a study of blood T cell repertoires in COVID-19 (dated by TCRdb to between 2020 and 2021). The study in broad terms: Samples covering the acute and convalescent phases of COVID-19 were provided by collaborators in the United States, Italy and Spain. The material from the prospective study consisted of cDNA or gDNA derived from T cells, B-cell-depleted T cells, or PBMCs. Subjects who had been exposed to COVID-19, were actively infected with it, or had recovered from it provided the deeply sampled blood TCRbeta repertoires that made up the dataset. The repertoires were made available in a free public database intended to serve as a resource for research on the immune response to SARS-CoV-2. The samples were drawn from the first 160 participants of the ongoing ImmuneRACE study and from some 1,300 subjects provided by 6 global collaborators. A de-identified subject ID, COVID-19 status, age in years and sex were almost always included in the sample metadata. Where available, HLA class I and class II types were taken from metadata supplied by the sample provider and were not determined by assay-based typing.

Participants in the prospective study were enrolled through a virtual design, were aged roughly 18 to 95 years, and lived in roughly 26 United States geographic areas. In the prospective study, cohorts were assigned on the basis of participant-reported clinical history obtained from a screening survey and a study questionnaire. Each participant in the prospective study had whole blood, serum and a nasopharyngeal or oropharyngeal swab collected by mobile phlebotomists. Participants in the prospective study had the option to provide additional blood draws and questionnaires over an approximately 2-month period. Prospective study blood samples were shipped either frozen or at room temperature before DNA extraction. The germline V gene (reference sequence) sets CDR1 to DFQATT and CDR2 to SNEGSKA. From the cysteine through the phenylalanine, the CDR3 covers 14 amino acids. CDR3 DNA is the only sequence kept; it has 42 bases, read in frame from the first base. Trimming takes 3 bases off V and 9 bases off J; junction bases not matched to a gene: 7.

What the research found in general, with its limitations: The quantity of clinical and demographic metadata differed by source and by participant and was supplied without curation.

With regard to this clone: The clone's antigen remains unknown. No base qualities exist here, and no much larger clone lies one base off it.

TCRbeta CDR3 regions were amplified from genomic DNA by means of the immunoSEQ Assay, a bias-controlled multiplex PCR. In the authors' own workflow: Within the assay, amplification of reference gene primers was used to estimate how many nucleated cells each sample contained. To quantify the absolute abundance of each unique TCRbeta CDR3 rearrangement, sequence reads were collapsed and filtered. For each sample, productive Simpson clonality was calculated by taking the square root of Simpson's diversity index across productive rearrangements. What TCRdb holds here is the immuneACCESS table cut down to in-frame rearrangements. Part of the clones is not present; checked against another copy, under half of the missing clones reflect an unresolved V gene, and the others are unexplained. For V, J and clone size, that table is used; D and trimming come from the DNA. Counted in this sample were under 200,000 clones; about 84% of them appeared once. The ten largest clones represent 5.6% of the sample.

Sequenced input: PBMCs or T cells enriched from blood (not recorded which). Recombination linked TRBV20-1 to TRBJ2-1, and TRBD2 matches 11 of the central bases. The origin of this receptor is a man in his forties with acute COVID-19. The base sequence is TGCAGTGCTAGTCCCGGGACTAGCGGCAGTGAGCAGTTCTTC. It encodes CSASPGTSGSEQFF.